The rows below give T cell receptor beta chains drawn from one sample of a study of T cell responses to AZD1222 COVID-19 vaccine. Method: immunoSEQ multiplex PCR; TCRdb's copy keeps in-frame clones and lacks some. The table lists 40,000 to 55,000 clones, about 90% of them singletons. The specimen was peripheral blood, collected 28 days after the second AZD1222 dose. These receptors all come from an adult who received the AZD1222 COVID-19 vaccine. Both conserved end residues are part of each CDR3. D genes are given only for firm matches. Not all rows give a size; the values are once, few, many and, for expanded clones, a class.

CDR3,DNA,D,size,V,J
CASSHRKTGAEAFF,TGTGCCAGCAGCCACCGGAAAACGGGGGCTGAAGCTTTCTTT,.,.,TRBV4-2,TRBJ1-1
CASSRWSGETGELFF,TGTGCCAGCAGCCGGTGGTCAGGGGAGACCGGGGAGCTGTTTTTT,.,.,TRBV3-1/TRBV3-2,TRBJ2-2
CASSEGTGYGYTF,TGTGCCAGCAGTGAAGGGACAGGGTACGGCTACACCTTC,TRBD1,.,TRBV6-1,TRBJ1-2
CASSPRLAGDHYEQYF,TGTGCCAGCAGCCCAAGACTAGCGGGGGACCACTACGAGCAGTACTTC,TRBD2,.,TRBV7-6,TRBJ2-7
CASSQDWPGGAKNIQYF,TGTGCCAGCAGCCAAGATTGGCCCGGGGGGGCCAAAAACATTCAGTACTTC,TRBD2,few,TRBV3-1/TRBV3-2,TRBJ2-4
CASSQDRVTRSGNTIYF,TGTGCCAGCAGCCAAGATCGGGTAACAAGATCTGGAAACACCATATATTTT,.,.,TRBV4-2,TRBJ1-3
CASTLDSLSYNEQFF,TGTGCCAGCACCTTGGACAGTCTCTCCTACAATGAGCAGTTCTTC,.,.,TRBV27,TRBJ2-1
CASGKVVWQGARNWLYEQYF,TGTGCTAGTGGTAAGGTAGTGTGGCAGGGGGCCCGAAATTGGCTTTACGAGCAGTACTTC,TRBD1,.,TRBV12-5,TRBJ2-7
CASSYVSNEQYF,TGTGCCAGCAGTTACGTGAGTAACGAGCAGTACTTC,.,.,TRBV6-2/TRBV6-3,TRBJ2-7
CASSLGTGDQPQHF,TGTGCCAGCAGCTTGGGGACAGGGGACCAGCCCCAGCATTTT,TRBD1,.,TRBV5-6,TRBJ1-5
CASSPLPTGPGANVLTF,TGTGCCAGCTCACCATTGCCCACAGGACCTGGGGCCAACGTCCTGACTTTC,.,.,TRBV18,TRBJ2-6
CASGSPVVETQYF,TGTGCCAGCGGATCCCCAGTGGTGGAGACCCAGTACTTC,.,.,TRBV6-5,TRBJ2-5
CASGLTGDEQYF,TGTGCTAGTGGTTTGACAGGGGACGAGCAGTACTTC,TRBD1,.,TRBV12-5,TRBJ2-7